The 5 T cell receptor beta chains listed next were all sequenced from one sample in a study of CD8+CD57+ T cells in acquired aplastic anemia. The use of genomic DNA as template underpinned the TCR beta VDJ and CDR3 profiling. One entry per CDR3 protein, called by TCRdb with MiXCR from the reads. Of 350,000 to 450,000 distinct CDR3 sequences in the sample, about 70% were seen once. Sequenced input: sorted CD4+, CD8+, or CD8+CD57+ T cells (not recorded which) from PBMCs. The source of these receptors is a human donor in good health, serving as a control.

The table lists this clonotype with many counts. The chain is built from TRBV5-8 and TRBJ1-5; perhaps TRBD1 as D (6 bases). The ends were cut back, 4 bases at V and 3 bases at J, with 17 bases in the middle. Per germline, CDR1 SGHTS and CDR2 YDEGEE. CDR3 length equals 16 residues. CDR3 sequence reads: CASSPGAILANQPQHF. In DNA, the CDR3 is TGTGCCAGCAGCCCGGGGGCAATTCTAGCCAATCAGCCCCAGCATTTT.

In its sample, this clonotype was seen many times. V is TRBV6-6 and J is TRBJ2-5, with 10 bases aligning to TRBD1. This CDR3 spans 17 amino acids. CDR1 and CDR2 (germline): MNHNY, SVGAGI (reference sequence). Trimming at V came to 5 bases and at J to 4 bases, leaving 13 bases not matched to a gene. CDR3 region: CASSVGTGEWVVETQYF. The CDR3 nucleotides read TGTGCCAGCAGTGTCGGGACAGGGGAATGGGTCGTAGAGACCCAGTACTTC.

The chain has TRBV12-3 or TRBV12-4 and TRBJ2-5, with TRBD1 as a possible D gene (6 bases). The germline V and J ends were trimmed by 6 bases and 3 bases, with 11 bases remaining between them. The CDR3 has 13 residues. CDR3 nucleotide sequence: TGTGCCAGCAGCGCGAACAGGGAAGAGACCCAGTACTTC. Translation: CASSANREETQYF.

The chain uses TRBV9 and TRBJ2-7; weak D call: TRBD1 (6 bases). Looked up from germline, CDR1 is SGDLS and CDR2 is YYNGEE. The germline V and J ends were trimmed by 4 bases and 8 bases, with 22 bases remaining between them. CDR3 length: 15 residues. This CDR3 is CASSSTTGPDTQQYF. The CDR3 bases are TGTGCCAGCAGCTCCACGACAGGACCAGACACCCAGCAGTACTTC. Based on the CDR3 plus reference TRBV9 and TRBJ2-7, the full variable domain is DSGVTQTPKHLITATGQRVTLRCSPRSGDLSVYWYQQSLDQGLQFLIQYYNGEERAKGNILERFSAQQFPDLHSELNLSSLELGDSALYFCASSSTTGPDTQQYFGPGTRLTVT.

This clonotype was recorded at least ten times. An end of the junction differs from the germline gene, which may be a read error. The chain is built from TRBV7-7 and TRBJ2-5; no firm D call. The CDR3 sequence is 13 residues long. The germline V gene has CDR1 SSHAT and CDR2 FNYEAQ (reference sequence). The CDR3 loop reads CASSLANVETQYF. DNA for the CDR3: TGTGCTAGCAGCTTAGCAAACGTAGAGACCCAGTACTTC.